The present T cell receptor beta chain was sequenced within a study of regulatory T cells in long-lasting Graves disease. Study in general: Patients with new Graves' disease had used antithyroid drugs below 3 months.

There are many counts of this clonotype. This CDR3 is 14 amino acids long. V lost 4 bases and J lost 5, with 14 bases in between. Per germline, CDR1 SNHLY and CDR2 FYNNEI. Time point noted: newly diagnosed GD, antithyroid drugs for less than 3 months. From RNA extracted from PBMCs, the TCR library was made. To make TCR beta libraries, researchers used iRepertoire HTBI primers and Arm-PCR of CDR3 regions. Per the authors' pipeline: Across samples, 60 to 75 TRBV and some 13 TRBJ segments were found. TCRdb itself ran the multiplex PCR reads through MiXCR, one entry per CDR3 protein. TCRdb assigned the V and J calls; the authors' analysis was not used. The sample contains almost 450,000 distinct CDR3 sequences, 15% to 20% of which appear only once. The same specimen was also included in a second study, on T cells in Graves' hyperthyroidism and ophthalmopathy. That study reports: Patients aged 18 to 65 had newly diagnosed hyperthyroidism of under 2 months' duration. Primed by the HTBI set, a first-round RT-PCR was run on the TCR CDR3.

This clonotype was obtained from a woman in her 30s with Graves disease. This chain connects TRBV2 to TRBJ1-2; D uncertain. The starting material was peripheral blood mononuclear cells (PBMCs), obtained at new diagnosis, from a patient treated with antithyroid drugs. Here the CDR3 DNA reads TGTGCCAGCAGTGGGGCGGACGTTACTTATGGCTACACCTTC. This encodes CASSGADVTYGYTF. Filled out from reference TRBV2 and TRBJ1-2, the complete variable domain reads EPEVTQTPSHQVTQMGQEVILRCVPISNHLYFYWYRQILGQKVEFLVSFYNNEISEKSEIFDDQFSVERPDGSNFTLKIRSTKLEDSAMYFCASSGADVTYGYTFGSGTRLTVV.